Listed here is a single T cell receptor beta chain. Germline CDR1 is MDHEN and CDR2 is SYDVKM. The germline V and J ends were trimmed by 6 bases and 5 bases, with 17 bases remaining between them. CDR3 length: 16 amino acids. The protocol was immunoSEQ multiplex PCR, while the TCRdb copy is restricted to in-frame clones and leaves out a portion. The sample comprises over 45,000 clones, over 70% of which are singletons, and roughly three fifths rests with the top ten. The data are from a study of blood T cell repertoires in COVID-19. Looking at the study overall: PBMCs, B-cell-depleted T cells, or T cells were the source of the cDNA or gDNA that made up the material.

This clonotype was sampled from a man in his sixties or seventies with acute or convalescent COVID-19. Sequencing input: peripheral blood. V and J are TRBV28 and TRBJ1-6, with D perhaps TRBD1 (5 bases). The CDR3 sequence is CASRWGVGTDNSPLHF. CDR3 in DNA: TGTGCCAGCAGGTGGGGGGTCGGGACGGATAATTCACCCCTCCACTTT.